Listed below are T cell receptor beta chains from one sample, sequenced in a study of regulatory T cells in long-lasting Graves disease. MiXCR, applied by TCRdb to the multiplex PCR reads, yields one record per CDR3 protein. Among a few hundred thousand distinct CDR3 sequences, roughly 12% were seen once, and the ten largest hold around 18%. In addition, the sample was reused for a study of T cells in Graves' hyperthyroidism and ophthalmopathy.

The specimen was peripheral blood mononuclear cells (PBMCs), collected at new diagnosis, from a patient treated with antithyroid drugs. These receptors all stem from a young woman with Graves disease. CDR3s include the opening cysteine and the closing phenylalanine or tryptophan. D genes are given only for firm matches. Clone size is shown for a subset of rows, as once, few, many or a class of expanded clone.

CASREGSRRDTQYF TGTGCCAGCAGAGAGGGGAGCCGCAGAGATACGCAGTATTTT TRBV6-2/TRBV6-3 - TRBJ2-3 many
CASSYSGSLGYTF TGTGCCAGCAGTTACTCAGGCAGTTTGGGCTACACCTTC TRBV6-5 - TRBJ1-2 many
CASSELGADTQYF TGTGCCAGCAGTGAGTTGGGCGCAGATACGCAGTATTTT TRBV2 - TRBJ2-3 many
CSAVRGGQPQHF TGCAGTGCTGTCAGGGGAGGTCAGCCCCAGCATTTT TRBV20-1 - TRBJ1-5 many
CASSLVAVGENTEAFF TGTGCCAGCAGCTTAGTGGCCGTCGGGGAGAACACTGAAGCTTTCTTT TRBV7-2 - TRBJ1-1 few
CSAREGLAGWNEQFF TGCAGTGCTAGAGAAGGCCTAGCGGGTTGGAATGAGCAGTTCTTC TRBV20-1 TRBD2 TRBJ2-1 many
CASSTHTDRGGAEAFF TGTGCCAGTAGTACCCACACTGACAGGGGAGGGGCTGAAGCTTTCTTT TRBV19 TRBD1 TRBJ1-1 -
CASSYLSTSGIEQYF TGTGCCAGCAGTTACCTTTCGACTAGCGGGATCGAGCAGTACTTC TRBV6-2/TRBV6-3 TRBD2 TRBJ2-7 many
CASSIVGGIKEAFF TGTGCCAGTAGTATAGTTGGAGGGATAAAAGAAGCTTTCTTT TRBV19 - TRBJ1-1 many
CASSPPGPRTDTQYF TGTGCCAGCTCACCACCGGGCCCAAGGACAGATACGCAGTATTTT TRBV18 - TRBJ2-3 few
CATSDPGRPRPHIQYF TGTGCCACCAGTGACCCAGGTAGACCGAGGCCCCATATTCAGTACTTC TRBV24-1 - TRBJ2-4 many
CASRMEAGFNEQFF TGTGCCAGTAGGATGGAAGCGGGGTTCAATGAGCAGTTCTTC TRBV19 TRBD2 TRBJ2-1 -
CASSIHRVGRDNEQFF TGTGCCAGTAGTATTCACAGGGTCGGGAGGGACAATGAGCAGTTCTTC TRBV19 TRBD2 TRBJ2-1 -
CASRLDRSSPLHF TGTGCCAGCAGATTGGACAGGTCCTCACCCCTCCACTTT TRBV12-3/TRBV12-4 TRBD1 TRBJ1-6 few
CASSHTRDFPAEGYTF TGTGCCAGCAGCCACACCCGGGACTTCCCAGCGGAGGGCTACACCTTC TRBV7-9 - TRBJ1-2 few
CASSWGVPGNQPQHF TGTGCCAGCAGCTGGGGGGTTCCGGGCAATCAGCCCCAGCATTTT TRBV7-2 - TRBJ1-5 few
CASSQDYPNTGELFF TGTGCCAGCAGCCAAGATTATCCGAACACCGGGGAGCTGTTTTTT TRBV4-2 - TRBJ2-2 -
CASSPLIPGLAGVPGRIGELFF TGTGCCAGCTCACCGCTGATCCCGGGACTAGCGGGAGTCCCCGGCCGCATCGGGGAGCTGTTTTTT TRBV18 TRBD2 TRBJ2-2 -
CASSSSPKVGDTGTSGNTGELFF TGTGCCAGCAGCTCCTCGCCCAAAGTGGGGGACACCGGGACTAGCGGAAACACCGGGGAGCTGTTTTTT TRBV11-2 TRBD2 TRBJ2-2 many
CASSQDEDSGRAYEQFF TGCGCCAGCAGCCAGGACGAGGATAGCGGGAGGGCTTATGAGCAGTTCTTC TRBV4-1 TRBD2 TRBJ2-1 few
CASIPDSSNQPQHF TGTGCCAGCATCCCAGACTCTAGCAATCAGCCCCAGCATTTT TRBV9 - TRBJ1-5 few
CSVAYWTSGGTDTQYF TGCAGCGTTGCCTATTGGACTAGCGGGGGCACAGATACGCAGTATTTT TRBV29-1 TRBD2 TRBJ2-3 few
CSASRIGEPTDTQYF TGCAGTGCTAGCCGGATCGGGGAACCGACGGATACGCAGTATTTT TRBV20-1 - TRBJ2-3 many
CASRRLGAGSSTDTQYF TGTGCCAGCAGACGGCTGGGGGCGGGAAGTAGCACAGATACGCAGTATTTT TRBV12-3/TRBV12-4 - TRBJ2-3 many
CASSSWTGGNTEAFF TGTGCCAGCAGCTCATGGACAGGGGGGAACACTGAAGCTTTCTTT TRBV5-5 TRBD1 TRBJ1-1 many
CASSSSTGRLASTDTQYF TGTGCCAGCAGTTCCTCTACCGGGCGCCTAGCTAGCACAGATACGCAGTATTTT TRBV27 - TRBJ2-3 many
CAISLGGASANEQFF TGTGCCATCAGCCTCGGGGGGGCGTCCGCCAATGAGCAGTTCTTC TRBV10-3 TRBD2 TRBJ2-1 -
CASSFRSADRARYF TGTGCCAGCAGTTTTCGCTCGGCGGACAGAGCGAGGTACTTC TRBV28 - TRBJ2-7 many
CASSPIAYNQETQYF TGTGCCAGTAGCCCGATCGCGTACAACCAAGAGACCCAGTACTTC TRBV19 - TRBJ2-5 few
CASSQRTGSKSEAFF TGTGCCAGCAGCCAAAGGACAGGGTCTAAATCTGAAGCTTTCTTT TRBV27 TRBD1 TRBJ1-1 -
CASSQQVEWGAYNEQFF TGTGCCAGCAGCCAACAGGTTGAGTGGGGGGCCTACAATGAGCAGTTCTTC TRBV4-2 - TRBJ2-1 -
CASRSTGGYTF TGTGCCAGCAGATCCACGGGTGGCTACACCTTC TRBV27 - TRBJ1-2 -
CASRTPESSGSSYNEQFF TGTGCCAGCAGGACACCTGAATCTAGCGGGAGCTCCTACAATGAGCAGTTCTTC TRBV6-2/TRBV6-3 TRBD2 TRBJ2-1 many
CASTGNNEKLFF TGTGCCAGCACCGGGAATAATGAAAAACTGTTTTTT TRBV27 - TRBJ1-4 many
CSAIWTGGDYTF TGCAGTGCTATCTGGACAGGAGGGGACTACACCTTC TRBV20-1 TRBD1 TRBJ1-2 many
CASMRDPGSYEQYF TGTGCCAGCATGAGGGATCCGGGGTCTTACGAGCAGTACTTC TRBV13 - TRBJ2-7 many
CASSKGAQETQYF TGTGCCAGCAGTAAGGGGGCCCAAGAGACCCAGTACTTC TRBV11-1 TRBD1 TRBJ2-5 many
CSASFRGRYNEQYF TGCAGTGCTAGCTTCCGTGGGAGATATAACGAGCAGTACTTC TRBV20-1 - TRBJ2-7 many
CASSLVPAGGETQYF TGTGCCAGCAGCTTAGTCCCAGCGGGAGGAGAGACCCAGTACTTC TRBV11-2 TRBD2 TRBJ2-5 many
CASSQDGVRGDNSETQYF TGTGCCAGCAGCCAAGATGGGGTACGCGGGGATAACTCGGAGACCCAGTACTTC TRBV4-2 - TRBJ2-5 few
CASSLGTRDGELFF TGTGCCAGCAGTTTGGGGACTCGAGACGGGGAGCTGTTTTTT TRBV28 - TRBJ2-2 many
CASKKQVETFSSYNEQFF TGCGCCAGCAAAAAGCAGGTGGAGACTTTCAGCTCCTACAATGAGCAGTTCTTC TRBV5-1 - TRBJ2-1 few
CATSSFPRDRSNQPQHF TGTGCCACCAGCAGTTTCCCCCGGGACAGAAGTAATCAGCCCCAGCATTTT TRBV15 TRBD1 TRBJ1-5 once
CASSSPSTGFHTGELFF TGTGCCAGCAGTTCCCCCTCGACAGGGTTTCACACCGGGGAGCTGTTTTTT TRBV12-3/TRBV12-4 TRBD1 TRBJ2-2 many
CASSMDRDTGELFF TGTGCCAGCAGCATGGACAGGGACACCGGGGAGCTGTTTTTT TRBV7-3 TRBD1 TRBJ2-2 many
CASIKGGRAYNEQFF TGTGCCAGCATCAAGGGGGGGAGGGCGTACAATGAGCAGTTCTTC TRBV13 - TRBJ2-1 many
CASSDGQFHNQPQHF TGTGCCAGCAGCGACGGACAGTTCCACAATCAGCCCCAGCATTTT TRBV6-1 - TRBJ1-5 -
CASTGDGTDTQYF TGTGCCAGCACAGGCGATGGCACAGATACGCAGTATTTT TRBV6-2/TRBV6-3 - TRBJ2-3 few
CSAREIPGNYNSPLHF TGCAGTGCTAGAGAAATACCAGGGAACTATAATTCACCCCTCCACTTT TRBV20-1 - TRBJ1-6 few
CASLLGGGYNEQFF TGTGCCAGCCTCTTGGGCGGGGGATACAATGAGCAGTTCTTC TRBV7-2 TRBD2 TRBJ2-1 many
CASSSSGAGYNEQFF TGTGCCAGCAGCTCCTCAGGGGCGGGGTACAATGAGCAGTTCTTC TRBV5-6 - TRBJ2-1 -
CASSYSLGGLDGYTF TGTGCCAGCAGTTACTCCCTAGGGGGGCTCGATGGCTACACCTTC TRBV6-5 - TRBJ1-2 many
CASSKMQGGASYLRVF TGTGCCAGCAGTAAAATGCAAGGAGGGGCTTCCTATCTTAGAGTCTTC TRBV11-2 - TRBJ1-2 few
CASTFQGPRDTIYF TGTGCCAGCACCTTCCAGGGGCCGAGGGACACCATATATTTT TRBV2 - TRBJ1-3 many